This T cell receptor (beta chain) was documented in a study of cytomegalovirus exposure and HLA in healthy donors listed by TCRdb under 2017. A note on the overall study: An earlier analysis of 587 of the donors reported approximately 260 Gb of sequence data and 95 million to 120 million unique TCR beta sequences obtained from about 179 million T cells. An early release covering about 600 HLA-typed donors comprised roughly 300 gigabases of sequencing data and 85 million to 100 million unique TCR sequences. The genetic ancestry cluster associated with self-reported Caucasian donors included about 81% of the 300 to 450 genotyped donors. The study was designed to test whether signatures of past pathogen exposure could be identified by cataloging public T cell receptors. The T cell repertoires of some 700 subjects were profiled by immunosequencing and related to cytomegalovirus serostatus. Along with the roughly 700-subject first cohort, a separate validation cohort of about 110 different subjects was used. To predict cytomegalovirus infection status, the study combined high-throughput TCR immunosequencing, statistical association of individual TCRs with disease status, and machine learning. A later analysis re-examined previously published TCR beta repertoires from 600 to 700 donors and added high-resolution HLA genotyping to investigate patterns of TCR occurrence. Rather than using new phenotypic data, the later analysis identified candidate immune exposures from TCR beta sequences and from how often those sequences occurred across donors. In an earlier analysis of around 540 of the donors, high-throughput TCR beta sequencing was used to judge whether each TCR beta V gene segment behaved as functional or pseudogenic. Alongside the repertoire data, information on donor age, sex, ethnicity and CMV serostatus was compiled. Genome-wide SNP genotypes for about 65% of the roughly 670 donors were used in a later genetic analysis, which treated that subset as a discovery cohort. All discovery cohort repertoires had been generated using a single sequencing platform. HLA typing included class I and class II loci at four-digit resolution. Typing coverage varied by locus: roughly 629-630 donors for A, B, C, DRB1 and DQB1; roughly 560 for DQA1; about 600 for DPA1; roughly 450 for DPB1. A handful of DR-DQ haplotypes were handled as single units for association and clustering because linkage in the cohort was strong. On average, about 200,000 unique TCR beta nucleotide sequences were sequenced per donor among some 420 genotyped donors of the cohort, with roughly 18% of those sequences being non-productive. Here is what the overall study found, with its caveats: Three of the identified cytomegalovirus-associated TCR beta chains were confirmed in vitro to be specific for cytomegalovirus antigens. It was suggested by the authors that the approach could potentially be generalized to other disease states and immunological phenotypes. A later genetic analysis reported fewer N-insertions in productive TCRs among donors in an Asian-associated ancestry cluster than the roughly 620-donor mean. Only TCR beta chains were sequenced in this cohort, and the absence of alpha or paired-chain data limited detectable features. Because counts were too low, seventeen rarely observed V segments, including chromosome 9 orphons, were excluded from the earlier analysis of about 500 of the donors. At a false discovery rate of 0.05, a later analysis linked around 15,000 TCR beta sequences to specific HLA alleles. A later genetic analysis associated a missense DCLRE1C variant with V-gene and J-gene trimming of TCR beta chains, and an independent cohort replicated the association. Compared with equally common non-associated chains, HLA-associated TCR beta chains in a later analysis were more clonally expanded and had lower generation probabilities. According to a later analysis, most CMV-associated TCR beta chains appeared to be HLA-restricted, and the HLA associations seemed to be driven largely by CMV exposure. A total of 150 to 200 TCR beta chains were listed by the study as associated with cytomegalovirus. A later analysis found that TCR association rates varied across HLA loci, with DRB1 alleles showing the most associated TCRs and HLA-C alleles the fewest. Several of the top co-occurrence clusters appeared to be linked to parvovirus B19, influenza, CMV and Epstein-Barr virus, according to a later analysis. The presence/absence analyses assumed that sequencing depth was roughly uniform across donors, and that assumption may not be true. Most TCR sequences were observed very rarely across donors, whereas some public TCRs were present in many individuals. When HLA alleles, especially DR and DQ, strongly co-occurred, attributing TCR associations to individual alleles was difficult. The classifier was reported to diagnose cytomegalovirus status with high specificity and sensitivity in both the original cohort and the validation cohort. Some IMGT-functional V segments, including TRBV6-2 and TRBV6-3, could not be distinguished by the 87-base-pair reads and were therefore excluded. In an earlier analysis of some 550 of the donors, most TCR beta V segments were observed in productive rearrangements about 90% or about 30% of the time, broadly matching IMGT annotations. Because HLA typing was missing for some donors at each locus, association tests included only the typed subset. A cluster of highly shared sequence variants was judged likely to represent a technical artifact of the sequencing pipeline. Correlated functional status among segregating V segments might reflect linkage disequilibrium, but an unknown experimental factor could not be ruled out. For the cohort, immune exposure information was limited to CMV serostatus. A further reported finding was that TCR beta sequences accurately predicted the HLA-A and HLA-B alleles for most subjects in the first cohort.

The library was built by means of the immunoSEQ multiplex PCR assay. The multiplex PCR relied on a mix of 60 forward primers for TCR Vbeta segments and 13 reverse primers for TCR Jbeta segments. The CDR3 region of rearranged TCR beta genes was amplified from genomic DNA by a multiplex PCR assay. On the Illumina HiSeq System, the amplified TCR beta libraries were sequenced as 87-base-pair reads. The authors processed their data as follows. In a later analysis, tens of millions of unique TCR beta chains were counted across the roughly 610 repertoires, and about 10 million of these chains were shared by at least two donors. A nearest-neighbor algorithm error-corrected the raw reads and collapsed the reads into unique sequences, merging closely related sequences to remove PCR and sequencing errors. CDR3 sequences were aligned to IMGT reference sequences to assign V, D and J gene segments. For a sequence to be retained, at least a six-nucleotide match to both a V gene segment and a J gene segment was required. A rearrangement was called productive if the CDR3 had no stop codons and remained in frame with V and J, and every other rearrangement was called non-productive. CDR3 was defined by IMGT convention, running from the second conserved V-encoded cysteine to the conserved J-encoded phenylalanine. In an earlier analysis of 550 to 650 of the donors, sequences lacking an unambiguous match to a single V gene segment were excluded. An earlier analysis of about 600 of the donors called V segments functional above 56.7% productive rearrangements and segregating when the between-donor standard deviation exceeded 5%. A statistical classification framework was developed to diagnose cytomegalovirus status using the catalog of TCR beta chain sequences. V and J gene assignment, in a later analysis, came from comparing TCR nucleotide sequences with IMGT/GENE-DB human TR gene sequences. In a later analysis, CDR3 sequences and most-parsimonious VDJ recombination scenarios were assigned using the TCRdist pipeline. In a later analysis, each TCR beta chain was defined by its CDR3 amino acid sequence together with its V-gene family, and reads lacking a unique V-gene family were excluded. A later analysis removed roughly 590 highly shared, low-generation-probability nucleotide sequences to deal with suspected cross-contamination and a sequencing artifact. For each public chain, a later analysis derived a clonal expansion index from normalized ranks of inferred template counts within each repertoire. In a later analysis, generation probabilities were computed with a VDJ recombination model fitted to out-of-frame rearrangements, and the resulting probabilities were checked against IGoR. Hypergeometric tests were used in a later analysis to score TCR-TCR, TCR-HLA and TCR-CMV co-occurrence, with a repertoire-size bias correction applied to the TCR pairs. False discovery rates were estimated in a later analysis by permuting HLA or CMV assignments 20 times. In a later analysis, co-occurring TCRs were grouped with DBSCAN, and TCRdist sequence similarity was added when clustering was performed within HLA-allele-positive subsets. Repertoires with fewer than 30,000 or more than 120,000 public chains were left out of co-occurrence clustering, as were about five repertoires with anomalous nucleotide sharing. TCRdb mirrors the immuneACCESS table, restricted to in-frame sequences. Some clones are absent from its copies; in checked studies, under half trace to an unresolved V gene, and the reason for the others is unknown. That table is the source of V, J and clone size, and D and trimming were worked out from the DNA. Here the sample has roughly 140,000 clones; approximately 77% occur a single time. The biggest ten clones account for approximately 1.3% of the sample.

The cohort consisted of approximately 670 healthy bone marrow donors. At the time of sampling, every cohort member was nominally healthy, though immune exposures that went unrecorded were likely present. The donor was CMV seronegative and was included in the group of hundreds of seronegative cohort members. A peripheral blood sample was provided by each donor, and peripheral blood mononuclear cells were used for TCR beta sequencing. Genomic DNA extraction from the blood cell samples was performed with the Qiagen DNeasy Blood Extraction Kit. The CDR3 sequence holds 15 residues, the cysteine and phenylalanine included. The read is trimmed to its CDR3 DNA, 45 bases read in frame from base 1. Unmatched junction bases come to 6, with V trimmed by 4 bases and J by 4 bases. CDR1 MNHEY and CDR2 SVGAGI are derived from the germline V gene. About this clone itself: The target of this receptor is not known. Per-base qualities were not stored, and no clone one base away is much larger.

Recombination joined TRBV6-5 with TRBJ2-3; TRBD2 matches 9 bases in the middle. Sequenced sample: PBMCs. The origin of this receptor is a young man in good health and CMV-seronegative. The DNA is TGTGCCAGCAGTTCCCTTAGCGGGAGTGCAGATACGCAGTATTTT. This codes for CASSSLSGSADTQYF.